Shown below are 24 T cell receptor beta chains from a single sample sequenced in a study of CD8 T cells in Susac syndrome. RNA amounts of about 0.5 to 1 ug underwent reverse transcription with random hexamers. TCRdb recomputed calls from the immunoSEQ multiplex PCR reads with MiXCR, one row per CDR3 protein. The sample yields approximately 77,000 distinct CDR3 sequences, approximately 94% seen once. Sequences were obtained from CD4+ T cells from PBMCs. The receptors originated from a human donor with Susac syndrome.

The chain employs TRBV27 and TRBJ2-3; 7 nucleotides line up with TRBD1. V shed 6 bases and J 2 bases; nucleotides not matched to a gene: 11. Germline V lookup: CDR1 MNHEY, CDR2 SMNVEV (reference sequence). This CDR3 spans 16 amino acids. The DNA of the CDR3 is TGTGCCAGCAGAAACACGGGACAGTACGACACAGATACGCAGTATTTT. Amino acids: CASRNTGQYDTDTQYF.

J is TRBJ1-1 and V is TRBV5-6; D gene ambiguous. With 5 bases removed from V and 1 base from J, the gap between germline ends came to 6 bases. This CDR3 is built from 12 residues. The V gene's germline CDR1 is SGHDT and CDR2 YYEEEE. The CDR3 bases are TGTGCCAGCAGAAGCACGAACACTGAAGCTTTCTTT. Protein: CASRSTNTEAFF.

This clonotype was counted a single time. The chain joins TRBV7-2 to TRBJ2-5; D is ambiguous. The CDR3 runs to 14 residues. V shed 5 bases and J shed 1 base, with 11 bases lying between them. Germline V gene sequence: CDR1 SGHTA, CDR2 FQGNSA. The DNA for the CDR3 is TGTGCCAGCAGCCCCCACAGTTCCCAAGAGACCCAGTACTTC. It encodes CASSPHSSQETQYF.

The rearrangement links TRBV14 to TRBJ2-6; D is perhaps TRBD1 (5 bases). V was cut by 3 bases and J by 1 base, with 10 bases left in between. The CDR3 sequence is 16 residues long. The germline gives CDR1 SGHDN, CDR2 FVKESK. The CDR3 nucleotides are TGTGCCAGCAGCCAGGACCCAGGGTCTGGGGCCAACGTCCTGACTTTC. It codes for CASSQDPGSGANVLTF.

This clonotype has a single count. The chain employs TRBV5-1 and TRBJ1-2, with 10 bases aligning to TRBD1. V trimming: 4 bases; J trimming: 4 bases; junction bases outside the gene matches: 7. Germline-derived CDR1 and CDR2 are SGHRS and YFSETQ. The CDR3 loop spans 15 amino acids. The CDR3 sequence: CASSNPGQGFYGYTF. CDR3 nucleotide sequence: TGCGCCAGCAGCAACCCGGGACAGGGGTTCTATGGCTACACCTTC. Full variable domain (outside the CDR3, taken from reference TRBV5-1 and TRBJ1-2): KAGVTQTPRYLIKTRGQQVTLSCSPISGHRSVSWYQQTPGQGLQFLFEYFSETQRNKGNFPGRFSGRQFSNSRSEMNVSTLELGDSALYLCASSNPGQGFYGYTFGSGTRLTVV.

This clonotype appeared a single time. This sequence joins TRBV7-7 and TRBJ2-1; TRBD2 aligns across 11 bases. With 1 base clipped from V and 7 bases from J, the junction kept 6 bases outside the gene matches. The CDR3 has 16 amino acids. Germline CDR1 SSHAT, CDR2 FNYEAQ (reference sequence). CDR3 nucleotides: TGTGCCAGCAGCTTAGGTGCTAGCGGGGGGAAGAATGAGCAGTTCTTC. Its protein is CASSLGASGGKNEQFF.

The chain employs TRBV18 and TRBJ2-3; possibly TRBD2 for D (5 bases). V was pared by 4 bases and J by 8 bases, with 10 bases between. Germline CDR1 and CDR2: KGHSH and LQKENI. The CDR3 is 12 amino acids. CDR3 sequence reads: CASSLPEGTQYF. The DNA for the CDR3 is TGTGCCAGCTCACTGCCAGAGGGTACGCAGTATTTT.

The chain links TRBV29-1 to TRBJ2-5; D remains unclear. CDR1 and CDR2 (germline): SQVTM, ANQGSEA. Trimming took off 3 bases at V and 6 bases at J, with 5 bases between the two ends. There are 10 residues in the CDR3. The CDR3 spells CSVEEKTQYF. For the CDR3, the DNA is TGCAGCGTTGAGGAAAAGACCCAGTACTTC.

The gene calls are TRBV25-1 and TRBJ1-2; D possibly corresponds to TRBD1 (5 bases). V was trimmed by 6 bases and J by 3 bases, leaving 14 bases between them. CDR1 and CDR2 from the germline V gene are MGHDK and SYGVNS. This CDR3 comprises 14 residues. The CDR3 DNA is TGTGCCAGCAGGAATACAGGAGTAGACTATGGCTACACCTTC. Amino acid sequence: CASRNTGVDYGYTF.

This sequence joins TRBV29-1 and TRBJ2-2, with 7 nucleotides matching TRBD2. CDR3 length: 14 amino acids. The V segment lost 6 bases and the J segment 5 bases; nucleotides outside the gene matches: 9. Germline V gene sequence: CDR1 SQVTM, CDR2 ANQGSEA. The CDR3 loop reads CSVKPLAVTGELFF. The CDR3 DNA is TGCAGCGTGAAGCCCCTAGCGGTTACCGGGGAGCTGTTTTTT.

The chain is built from TRBV5-1 and TRBJ2-1, with D possibly being TRBD1 (7 bases). This CDR3 is built from 16 residues. V lost 5 bases, J lost 8 bases, and 23 bases lay in between. Germline CDR1 is SGHRS and CDR2 is YFSETQ. CDR3 sequence (DNA): TGCGCCAGCAGTTACTCACCGGGAGCCCAGGGGGATGAGCAGTTCTTC. This codes for CASSYSPGAQGDEQFF.

This chain connects TRBV20-1 to TRBJ2-7, with D perhaps TRBD2 (5 bases). The V gene's germline CDR1 is DFQATT and CDR2 SNEGSKA (reference sequence). The CDR3 loop spans 15 amino acids. V dropped 0 bases and J dropped 2 bases, with 14 bases sitting between them. The CDR3: CSARDAQRKPYEQYF. DNA for the CDR3: TGCAGTGCTAGAGATGCTCAGCGGAAGCCCTACGAGCAGTACTTC.

The chain joins TRBV27 to TRBJ2-7; D may be TRBD2 (5 bases). Per germline, CDR1 MNHEY and CDR2 SMNVEV (reference sequence). The CDR3 runs to 14 residues. V was pared by 5 bases and J by 7 bases, with 18 bases between. Written as DNA, the CDR3 is TGTGCCAGCAGTCCACTCTCTCTCCCGGGGGAGCAGTACTTC. It is translated as CASSPLSLPGEQYF.

For this clonotype: At one end, the junction sequence differs from germline, possibly due to a read error. This chain's CDR3 is CASSLSPSGEQYF. The CDR3 DNA reads as TGTGCTAGCAGCTTGTCCCCTAGCGGGGAGCAGTACTTC. The rearrangement links TRBV7-7 to TRBJ2-7, with TRBD2 identical over 8 bases. Per germline, CDR1 SSHAT and CDR2 FNYEAQ (reference sequence). The CDR3 spans 13 residues.

The chain recombines TRBV27 with TRBJ1-2; D ambiguous. V was shortened by 4 bases and J by 4 bases, with 10 bases between the two germline ends. Germline V gene data show CDR1 as MNHEY and CDR2 as SMNVEV (reference sequence). This CDR3 comprises 13 residues. DNA for the CDR3: TGTGCCAGCAGTTCCTGGGCCACCTATGGCTACACCTTC. Translation: CASSSWATYGYTF.

This chain uses TRBV6-5 with TRBJ2-1; TRBD1 might be the D (5 bases). V dropped 0 bases and J dropped 10 bases, with 10 bases sitting between them. The CDR3 is 13 residues long. From germline, CDR1 is MNHEY and CDR2 SVGAGI. CDR3 amino acids: CASSYSSRTEQFF. CDR3 in DNA: TGTGCCAGCAGTTACTCGAGTCGGACAGAGCAGTTCTTC.

This clonotype was seen a single time. This chain connects TRBV2 to TRBJ1-4; a possible D gene is TRBD1 (5 bases). Trimming took 8 bases from V and 9 from J, leaving 16 bases between them. Germline V gene sequence: CDR1 SNHLY, CDR2 FYNNEI. The CDR3 has 13 amino acids. This chain's CDR3 is CASFRRDLQKLFF. CDR3 nucleotides: TGTGCCAGCTTTCGCAGGGACCTCCAAAAACTGTTTTTT. Full variable domain (outside the CDR3, taken from reference TRBV2 and TRBJ1-4): EPEVTQTPSHQVTQMGQEVILRCVPISNHLYFYWYRQILGQKVEFLVSFYNNEISEKSEIFDDQFSVERPDGSNFTLKIRSTKLEDSAMYFCASFRRDLQKLFFGSGTQLSVL.

The V call is TRBV7-2, the J call TRBJ1-2; no clear D gene. The germline gives CDR1 SGHTA, CDR2 FQGNSA. Between the trimmed V and J ends, which lost 0 bases and 7 bases, there was a span of 6 bases. The CDR3 loop spans 12 amino acids. In nucleotides, the CDR3 is TGTGCCAGCAGCTTAGCGCAAGCTGGCTACACCTTC. Residues: CASSLAQAGYTF.

The chain is built from TRBV19 and TRBJ2-3; TRBD1 agrees at 11 bases. Looked up from germline, CDR1 is LNHDA and CDR2 is SQIVND (reference sequence). V gave up 8 bases and J gave up 2 bases; unmatched junction bases: 3. The CDR3 runs to 14 residues. Here the CDR3 DNA reads TGTGCCAGTCGGGGACAGGGGGACACAGATACGCAGTATTTT. Translating gives CASRGQGDTDTQYF.

J is TRBJ1-2 and V is TRBV7-9, with D perhaps TRBD1 (6 bases). The CDR3 length is 13 residues. Germline lookup yields CDR1 SEHNR and CDR2 FQNEAQ (reference sequence). V was cut by 5 bases and J by 8 bases, with 15 bases left in between. In DNA, the CDR3 is TGTGCCAGCAGCAATCCACAGGGTCAAGGCTACACCTTC. Protein sequence: CASSNPQGQGYTF. The variable domain in full, completed from reference TRBV7-9 and TRBJ1-2, reads DTGVSQNPRHKITKRGQNVTFRCDPISEHNRLYWYRQTLGQGPEFLTYFQNEAQLEKSRLLSDRFSAERPKGSFSTLEIQRTEQGDSAMYLCASSNPQGQGYTFGSGTRLTVV.

The gene calls are TRBV11-2 and TRBJ2-5; 8 nucleotides match TRBD2. The germline V gene has CDR1 SGHAT and CDR2 FQNNGV. J was trimmed by 1 base and V by 1 base; bases with no gene match: 5. This CDR3 region has 16 residues. The CDR3 protein is CASSLAPAGAQETQYF. In DNA form, the CDR3 reads TGTGCCAGCAGCTTAGCCCCAGCGGGGGCCCAAGAGACCCAGTACTTC.

The chain couples TRBV27 to TRBJ2-7; D not resolved. CDR3 length: 12 amino acids. The germline V and J ends were trimmed by 4 bases and 9 bases, with 13 bases remaining between them. Germline CDR1 reads MNHEY; CDR2 reads SMNVEV (reference sequence). The CDR3 is CASSSPYGVQYF. The CDR3 nucleotides read TGTGCCAGCAGTTCCCCTTACGGTGTGCAGTACTTC.

The genes are TRBV7-9 and TRBJ1-2; D gene unclear. Per germline, CDR1 SEHNR and CDR2 FQNEAQ (reference sequence). The CDR3 consists of 14 residues. The V and J ends lost 5 bases and 5 bases respectively, with 15 bases between them. This CDR3 reads CASSPREVGYGYTF. For the CDR3, the DNA is TGTGCCAGCAGCCCAAGGGAGGTGGGGTATGGCTACACCTTC.

The rearrangement joins TRBV4-3 to TRBJ1-1, with D unresolved. With 0 bases removed from V and 1 base from J, the gap between germline ends came to 6 bases. The germline V gene encodes CDR1 LGHNA and CDR2 YSLEER. The CDR3 has 14 amino acids. This chain's CDR3 is CASSQDQRNTEAFF. CDR3 in DNA: TGCGCCAGCAGCCAAGATCAAAGGAACACTGAAGCTTTCTTT.